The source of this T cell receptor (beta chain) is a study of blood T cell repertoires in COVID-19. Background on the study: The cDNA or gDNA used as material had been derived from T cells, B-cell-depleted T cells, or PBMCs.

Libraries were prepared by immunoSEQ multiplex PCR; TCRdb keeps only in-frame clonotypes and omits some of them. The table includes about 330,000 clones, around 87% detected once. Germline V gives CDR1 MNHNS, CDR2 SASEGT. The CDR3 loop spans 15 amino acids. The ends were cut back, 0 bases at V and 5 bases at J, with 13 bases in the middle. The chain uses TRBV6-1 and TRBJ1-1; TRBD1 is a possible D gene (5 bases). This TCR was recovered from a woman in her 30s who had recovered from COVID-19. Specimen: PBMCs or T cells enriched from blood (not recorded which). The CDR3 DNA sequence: TGTGCCAGCAGTGAAGCGTGGGGCCCGTGGACTGAAGCTTTCTTT. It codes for CASSEAWGPWTEAFF.